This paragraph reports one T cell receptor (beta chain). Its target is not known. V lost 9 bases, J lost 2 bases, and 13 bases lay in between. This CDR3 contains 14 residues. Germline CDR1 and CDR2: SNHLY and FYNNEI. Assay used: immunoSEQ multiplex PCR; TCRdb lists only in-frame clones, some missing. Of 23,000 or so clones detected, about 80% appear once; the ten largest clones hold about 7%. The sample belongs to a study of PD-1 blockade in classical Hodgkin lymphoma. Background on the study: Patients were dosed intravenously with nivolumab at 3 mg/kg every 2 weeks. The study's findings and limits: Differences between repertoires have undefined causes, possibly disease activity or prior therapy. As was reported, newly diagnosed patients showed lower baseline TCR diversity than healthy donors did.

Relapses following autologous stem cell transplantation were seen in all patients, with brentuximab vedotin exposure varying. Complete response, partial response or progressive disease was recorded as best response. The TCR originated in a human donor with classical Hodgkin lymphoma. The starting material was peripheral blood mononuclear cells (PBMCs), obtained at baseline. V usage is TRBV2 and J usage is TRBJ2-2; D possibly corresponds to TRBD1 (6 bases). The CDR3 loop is CASARTVNTGELFF. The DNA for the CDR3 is TGTGCCAGTGCCCGGACAGTCAACACCGGGGAGCTGTTTTTT.